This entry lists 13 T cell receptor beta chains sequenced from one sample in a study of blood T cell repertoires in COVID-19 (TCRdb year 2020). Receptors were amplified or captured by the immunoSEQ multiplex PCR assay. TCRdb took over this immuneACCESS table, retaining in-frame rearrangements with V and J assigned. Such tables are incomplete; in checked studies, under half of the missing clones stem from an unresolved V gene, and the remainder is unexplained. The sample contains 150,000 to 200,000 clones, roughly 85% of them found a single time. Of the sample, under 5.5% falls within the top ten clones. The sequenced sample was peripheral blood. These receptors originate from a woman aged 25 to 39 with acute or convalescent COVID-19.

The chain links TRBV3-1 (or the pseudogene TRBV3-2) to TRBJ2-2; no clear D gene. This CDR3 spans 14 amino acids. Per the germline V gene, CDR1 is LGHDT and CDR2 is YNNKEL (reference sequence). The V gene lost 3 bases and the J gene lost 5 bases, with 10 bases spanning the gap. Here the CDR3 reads CASSQGLGTGELFF. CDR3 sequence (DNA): TGTGCCAGCAGCCAGGGTCTCGGGACCGGGGAGCTGTTTTTT.

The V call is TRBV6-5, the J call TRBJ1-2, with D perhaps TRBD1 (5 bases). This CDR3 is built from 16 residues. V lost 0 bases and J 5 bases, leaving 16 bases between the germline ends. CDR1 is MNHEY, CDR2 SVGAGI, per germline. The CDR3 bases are TGTGCCAGCAGTTACTCAGGGGCGGCTGTGGGGTATGGCTACACCTTC. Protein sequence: CASSYSGAAVGYGYTF.

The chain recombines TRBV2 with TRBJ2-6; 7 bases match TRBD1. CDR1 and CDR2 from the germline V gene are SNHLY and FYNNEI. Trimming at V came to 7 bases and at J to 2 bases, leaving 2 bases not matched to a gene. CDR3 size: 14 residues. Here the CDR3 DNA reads TGTGCCAGCAACAGGGGTGCTGGGGCCAACGTCCTGACTTTC. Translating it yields CASNRGAGANVLTF.

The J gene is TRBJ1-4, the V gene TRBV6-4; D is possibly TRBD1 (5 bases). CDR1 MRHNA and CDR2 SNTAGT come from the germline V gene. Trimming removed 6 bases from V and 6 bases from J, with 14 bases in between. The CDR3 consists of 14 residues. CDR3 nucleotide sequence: TGTGCCAGCAGGACCCAGGGATTGGATGAAAAACTGTTTTTT. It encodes CASRTQGLDEKLFF.

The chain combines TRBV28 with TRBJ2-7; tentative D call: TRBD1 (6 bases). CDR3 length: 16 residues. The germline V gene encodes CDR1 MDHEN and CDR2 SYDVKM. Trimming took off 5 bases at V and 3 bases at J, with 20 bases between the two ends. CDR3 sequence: CASSEDRLSGDYEQYF. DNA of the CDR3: TGTGCCAGCAGTGAAGACAGGTTAAGTGGGGACTACGAGCAGTACTTC.

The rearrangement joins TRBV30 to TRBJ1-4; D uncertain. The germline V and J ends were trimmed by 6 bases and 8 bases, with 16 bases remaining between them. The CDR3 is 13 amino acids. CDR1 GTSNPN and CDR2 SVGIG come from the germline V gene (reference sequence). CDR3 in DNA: TGTGCCTGCCCCGGGGTTGCCGTGGAAAAACTGTTTTTT. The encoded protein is CACPGVAVEKLFF. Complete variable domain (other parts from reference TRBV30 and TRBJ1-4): SQTIHQWPATLVQPVGSPLSLECTVEGTSNPNLYWYRQAAGRGLQLLFYSVGIGQISSEVPQNLSASRPQDRQFILSSKKLLLSDSGFYLCACPGVAVEKLFFGSGTQLSVL.

In nucleotides, the CDR3 is TGTGCCAGCAGCCAATTATTAGAGCAGTTCTTC. Its translation is CASSQLLEQFF. V usage is TRBV14 and J usage is TRBJ2-1; D is unresolved. CDR1 SGHDN and CDR2 FVKESK come from the germline V gene. The CDR3 is 11 amino acids. Trimming pared 2 bases from V and 10 bases from J, leaving 6 bases between.

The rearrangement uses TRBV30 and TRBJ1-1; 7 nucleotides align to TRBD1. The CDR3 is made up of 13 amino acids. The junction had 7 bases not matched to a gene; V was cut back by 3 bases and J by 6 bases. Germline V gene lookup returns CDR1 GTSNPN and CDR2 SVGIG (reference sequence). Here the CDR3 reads CAWRRQGVSEAFF. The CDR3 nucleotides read TGTGCCTGGAGAAGACAGGGAGTCTCTGAAGCTTTCTTT.

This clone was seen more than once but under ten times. The CDR3 here is CASTDRGMNSPLHF. CDR3 sequence (DNA): TGTGCCAGCACCGACAGGGGGATGAATTCACCCCTCCACTTT. The chain couples TRBV27 to TRBJ1-6; the match to TRBD1 covers 9 bases. The CDR3 contains 14 residues. V was pared by 7 bases and J by 7 bases, with 5 bases of the junction left unmatched. Germline values: CDR1 MNHEY, CDR2 SMNVEV (reference sequence).

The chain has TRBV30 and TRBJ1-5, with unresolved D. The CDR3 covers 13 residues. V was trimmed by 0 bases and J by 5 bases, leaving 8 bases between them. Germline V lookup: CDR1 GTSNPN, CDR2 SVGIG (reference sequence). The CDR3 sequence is CAWSVGHYQPQHF. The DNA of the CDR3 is TGTGCCTGGAGTGTGGGCCACTATCAGCCCCAGCATTTT. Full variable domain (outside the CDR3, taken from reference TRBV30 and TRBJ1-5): SQTIHQWPATLVQPVGSPLSLECTVEGTSNPNLYWYRQAAGRGLQLLFYSVGIGQISSEVPQNLSASRPQDRQFILSSKKLLLSDSGFYLCAWSVGHYQPQHFGDGTRLSIL.

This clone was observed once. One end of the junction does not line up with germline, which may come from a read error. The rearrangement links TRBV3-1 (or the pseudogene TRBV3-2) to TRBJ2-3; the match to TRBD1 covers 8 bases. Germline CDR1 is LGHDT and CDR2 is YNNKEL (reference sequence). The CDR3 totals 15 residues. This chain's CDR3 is CASGQGQGYYDTQYF. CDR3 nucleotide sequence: TGTGCCAGCGGCCAAGGACAGGGTTATTACGATACGCAGTATTTT.

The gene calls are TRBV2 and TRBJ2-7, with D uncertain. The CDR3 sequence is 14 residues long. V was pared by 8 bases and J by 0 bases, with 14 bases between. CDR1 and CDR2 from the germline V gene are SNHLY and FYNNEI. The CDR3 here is CASRPTGYSYEQYF. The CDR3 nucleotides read TGTGCCAGCCGACCGACTGGATACTCCTACGAGCAGTACTTC.

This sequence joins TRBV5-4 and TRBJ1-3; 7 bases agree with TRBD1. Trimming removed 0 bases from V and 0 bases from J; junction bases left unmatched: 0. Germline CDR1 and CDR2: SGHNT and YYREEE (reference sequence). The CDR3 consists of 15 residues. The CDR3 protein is CASSLDRGSGNTIYF. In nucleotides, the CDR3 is TGTGCCAGCAGCTTGGACAGGGGCTCTGGAAACACCATATATTTT.